This TCR beta chain came from a study of blood T cell repertoires in COVID-19. In the study overall: Specimens from acute and convalescent COVID-19 originated in the United States, Italy and Spain.

How the authors handled the data: Amplifying reference gene primers gave estimates of nucleated cell counts. The assay was immunoSEQ multiplex PCR, and TCRdb's table has in-frame clones only and misses some. For V, J and clone size, that table is used; D and trimming come from the DNA. This table holds about 150,000 clones, roughly nine tenths found once. With 3 bases clipped from V and 6 bases from J, the junction kept 4 bases outside the gene matches. The CDR3 sequence is 13 residues long. CDR1 is KGHDR, CDR2 SFDVKD, per germline. Sequenced input: peripheral blood. The receptor comes from a man aged 18-30 years with COVID-19, enrolled during active disease. The gene calls are TRBV24-1 and TRBJ2-7; 7 bases match TRBD1. CDR3 amino acids: CATSDPDRAEQYF. In DNA form, the CDR3 reads TGTGCCACCAGTGATCCCGACAGGGCCGAGCAGTACTTC.